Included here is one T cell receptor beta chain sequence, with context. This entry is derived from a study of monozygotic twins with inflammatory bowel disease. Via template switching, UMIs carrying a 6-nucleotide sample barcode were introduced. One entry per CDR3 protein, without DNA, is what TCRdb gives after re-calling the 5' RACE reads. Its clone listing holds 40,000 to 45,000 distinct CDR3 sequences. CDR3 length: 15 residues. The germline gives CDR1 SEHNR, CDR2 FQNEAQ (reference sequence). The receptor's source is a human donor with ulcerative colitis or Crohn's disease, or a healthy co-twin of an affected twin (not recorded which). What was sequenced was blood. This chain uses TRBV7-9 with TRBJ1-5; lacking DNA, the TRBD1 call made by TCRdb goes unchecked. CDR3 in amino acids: CASSLGGYSNQPQHF.